This T cell receptor beta chain was sequenced in a study of post-analysis software for immune sequencing data (dated by TCRdb to between 2014 and 2017). In the study overall: Disease courses on record covered relapsing-remitting, secondary progressive and progressive-relapsing multiple sclerosis, though some patients had no subtype annotation. The multiple sclerosis patient repertoires were compared with 10 to 12 previously published healthy control repertoires from donors aged roughly 6 to 25 years. A subset of samples was prepared in parallel using single-end sample barcoding, then pooled and co-amplified after Illumina adapter ligation.

The library came from PCR. Sequenced using an Illumina HiSeq 2500. To reduce PCR and sequencing biases, unique molecular identifiers were built into the TCR beta cDNA libraries. Per 1 to 10 million input T cells, roughly 0.5 million cDNA molecules were obtained, such that each molecule approximated one T cell. The patient libraries were prepared and sequenced using the same protocol as the earlier healthy control dataset. Samples belonging to the same batch were prepared together, multiplexed and sequenced on a shared HiSeq lane. The authors' pipeline ran thus. MIGEC handled the raw barcoded reads, throwing out single-read molecular identifier groups before consensus assembly and CDR3 extraction. Clonotype tables were post-analysed with VDJtools, normalizing diversity by down-sampling all datasets to the smallest sample size. Repertoire overlap clustering matched CDR3 amino acid but not nucleotide sequences to correct batch-related cross-sample contamination. Starting from the raw public reads, TCRdb applied fastp trimming at Q25, assembled clones with MiXCR and retained in-frame beta chains. Entries are consolidated by CDR3 protein sequence, retaining the most common genes and DNA. The V and J calls and clone size are TCRdb's, not the authors'. The sample table holds about 540,000 distinct CDR3 sequences, of which 30% to 40% were seen once. The leading ten clones occupy around 5.9% of the sample.

Broader findings and caveats from the paper: The multiple sclerosis patient group was slightly younger than the control group. Patients showed significantly higher frequencies than controls for five TRBV segments, among them TRBV5-6, TRBV5-1 and TRBV20-1. When samples were clustered directly using the F measure, samples prepared in the same batch co-clustered strongly, which prompted a batch-effect correction. Normalized Chao1 diversity was significantly lower in multiple sclerosis patients than controls, suggesting substantial peripheral T-cell clonal expansion.

There are many counts of this clonotype. What antigen it recognizes has not been identified. No base-level quality is on record; no much larger clone is a single base apart. To demonstrate the VDJtools post-analysis software, the study profiled TCR beta repertoires from the peripheral blood of approximately twelve young patients with multiple sclerosis. Multiple sclerosis patients were children and adolescents aged roughly 6 to 16 years. Between the V and J ends, shortened by 5 bases and 2 bases respectively, the junction contains 8 bases. From its cysteine to its phenylalanine, the CDR3 spans 12 amino acids. Here the CDR3 DNA is all that survives: 36 bases in frame from base 1. From the germline V gene, CDR1 is SGHRS and CDR2 is YFSETQ.

The sample consisted of blood. Recombination linked TRBV5-1 to TRBJ2-7; TRBD1 is possibly the D segment (5 matching bases). This receptor was obtained from a girl under 18 with multiple sclerosis. The sequenced DNA is TGCGCCAGCAGTGAGACAGCCTACGAGCAGTACTTC. Translated, it gives CASSETAYEQYF.